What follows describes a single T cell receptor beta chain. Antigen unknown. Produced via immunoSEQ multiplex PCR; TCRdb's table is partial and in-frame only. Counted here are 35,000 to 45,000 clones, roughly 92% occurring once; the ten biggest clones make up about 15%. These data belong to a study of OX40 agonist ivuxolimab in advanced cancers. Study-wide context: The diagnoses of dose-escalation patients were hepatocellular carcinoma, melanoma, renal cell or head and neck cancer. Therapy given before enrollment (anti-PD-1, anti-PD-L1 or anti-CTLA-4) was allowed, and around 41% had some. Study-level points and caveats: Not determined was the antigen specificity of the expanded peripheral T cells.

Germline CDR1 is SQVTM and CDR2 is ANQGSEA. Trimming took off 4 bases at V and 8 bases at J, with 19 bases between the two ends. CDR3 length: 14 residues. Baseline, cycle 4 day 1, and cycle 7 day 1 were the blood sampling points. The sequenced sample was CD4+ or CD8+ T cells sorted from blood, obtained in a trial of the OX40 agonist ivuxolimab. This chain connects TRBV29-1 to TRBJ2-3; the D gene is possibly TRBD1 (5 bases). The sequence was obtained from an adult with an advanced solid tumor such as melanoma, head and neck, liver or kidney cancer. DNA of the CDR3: TGCAGCGTTGGGTGGGGCAGACACCAGGTTACGCAGTATTTT. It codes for CSVGWGRHQVTQYF.